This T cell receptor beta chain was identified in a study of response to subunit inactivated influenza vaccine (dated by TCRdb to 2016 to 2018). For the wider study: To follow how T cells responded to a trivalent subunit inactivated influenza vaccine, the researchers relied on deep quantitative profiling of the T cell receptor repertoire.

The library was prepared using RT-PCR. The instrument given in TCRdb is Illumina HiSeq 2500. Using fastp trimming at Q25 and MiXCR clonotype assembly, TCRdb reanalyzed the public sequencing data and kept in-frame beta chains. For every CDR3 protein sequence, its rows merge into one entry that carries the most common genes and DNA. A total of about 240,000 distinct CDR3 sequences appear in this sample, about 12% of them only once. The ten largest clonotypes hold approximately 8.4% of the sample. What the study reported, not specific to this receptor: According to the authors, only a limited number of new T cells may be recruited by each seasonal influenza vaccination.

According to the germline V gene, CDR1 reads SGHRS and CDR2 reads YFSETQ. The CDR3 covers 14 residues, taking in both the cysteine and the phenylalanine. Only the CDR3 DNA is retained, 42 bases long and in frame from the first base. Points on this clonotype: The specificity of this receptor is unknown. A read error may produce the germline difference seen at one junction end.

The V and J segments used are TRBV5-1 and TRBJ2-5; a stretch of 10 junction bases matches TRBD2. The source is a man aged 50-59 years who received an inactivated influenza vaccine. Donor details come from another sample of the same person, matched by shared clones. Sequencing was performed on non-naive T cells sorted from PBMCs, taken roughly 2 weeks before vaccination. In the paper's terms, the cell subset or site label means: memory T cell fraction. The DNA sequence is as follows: TGCGCCAGCAGCTTGGGGCTAGCGGGGGAGTCTTCGTCCTTC. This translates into CASSLGLAGESSSF.